The 31 T cell receptor beta chains below were found in one sample sequenced in a study of beta chain features in type 1 diabetes. Overall study findings and caveats: Type 1 diabetes patients had moderately but significantly shorter TCRB CDR3s in all four CD4+ subsets.

Of the isolated RNA, all was reverse transcribed, and so the sequenced material was expressed TCRB transcripts. Produced via immunoSEQ multiplex PCR; TCRdb's table is partial and in-frame only. The repertoire includes fewer than 200,000 clones, around 10% of them detected once, and less than 0.5% sits in the top ten. These receptors lack a known antigen. Material for sequencing was central memory CD4+ T cells from blood. The source is a man younger than 40 with type 1 diabetes.

This clone has just a few counts. One junction end disagrees with the germline gene, perhaps due to a read error. The V and J genes are TRBV28 and TRBJ2-7, with a weak D call TRBD2 (6 bases). The germline gives CDR1 MDHEN, CDR2 SYDVKM. The CDR3 runs 14 residues. CDR3 sequence (DNA): TGTGCCAGCAGTTGGGGCGGGATTCTCTACGGGCAGTACTTC. Protein: CASSWGGILYGQYF. Drawing the rest from reference TRBV28 and TRBJ2-7, the complete variable domain is DVKVTQSSRYLVKRTGEKVFLECVQDMDHENMFWYRQDPGLGLRLIYFSYDVKMKEKGDIPEGYSVSREKKERFSLILESASTNQTSMYLCASSWGGILYGQYFGPGTRLTVT.

The sample holds a few counts of this clone. The chain uses TRBV11-2 and TRBJ2-2, with D possibly being TRBD1 (5 bases). There are 15 residues in the CDR3. Germline V gene sequence: CDR1 SGHAT, CDR2 FQNNGV. Trimming pared 1 base from V and 0 bases from J, leaving 6 bases between. The CDR3 DNA reads as TGTGCCAGCAGCTTAGTAGGGGCGAACACCGGGGAGCTGTTTTTT. Protein sequence: CASSLVGANTGELFF.

This clone came up a few times. The chain employs TRBV28 and TRBJ2-5, with 7 positions matching TRBD1. From germline, CDR1 is MDHEN and CDR2 SYDVKM. The V segment lost 7 bases and the J segment 3 bases; nucleotides outside the gene matches: 11. The CDR3 contains 15 residues. In DNA form, the CDR3 reads TGTGCCAGCATCTCGGACAGGTTGGGGGAAGAGACCCAGTACTTC. Translating it yields CASISDRLGEETQYF.

The chain recombines TRBV30 with TRBJ2-6; D may be TRBD2 (6 bases). The CDR3 length is 14 residues. Looked up from germline, CDR1 is GTSNPN and CDR2 is SVGIG (reference sequence). Trimming took off 7 bases at V and 0 bases at J, with 10 bases between the two ends. As DNA, the CDR3 is TGTGCCTCCTCCGGGGGCTCTGGGGCCAACGTCCTGACTTTC. It specifies CASSGGSGANVLTF.

This clone has just a few counts. The V gene is TRBV20-1, the J gene TRBJ2-1; 7 positions match TRBD2. This CDR3 has 10 amino acids. J gave up 8 bases and V 8 bases, and 3 bases lay outside the gene matches. Germline V gives CDR1 DFQATT, CDR2 SNEGSKA (reference sequence). CDR3 in DNA: TGCAGTCCCCGGGGGGATGAGCAGTTCTTC. Residues: CSPRGDEQFF.

A few counts support this clone. The chain combines TRBV28 with TRBJ1-2, with no clear D. The CDR3 sequence is 11 residues long. Germline-derived CDR1 and CDR2 are MDHEN and SYDVKM. The V end lost 5 bases, the J end lost 4 bases, and 5 bases lay between the germline ends. CDR3 region: CASSPLYGYTF. CDR3 nucleotides: TGTGCCAGCAGTCCCCTCTATGGCTACACCTTC.

The V call is TRBV7-9, the J call TRBJ2-1; D not resolved. This CDR3 has 13 amino acids. From germline, CDR1 is SEHNR and CDR2 FQNEAQ (reference sequence). The V end lost 7 bases, the J end lost 0 bases, and 7 bases lay between the germline ends. The DNA for the CDR3 is TGTGCCAGCATGCTAGACTCCTACAATGAGCAGTTCTTC. This sequence encodes CASMLDSYNEQFF.

This rearrangement joins TRBV28 to TRBJ1-1; D ambiguous. Germline lookup yields CDR1 MDHEN and CDR2 SYDVKM. The V gene lost 6 bases and the J gene lost 5 bases, with 10 bases spanning the gap. This CDR3 comprises 12 residues. The CDR3, as DNA: TGTGCCAGCAGAGGCGGGTGGACTGAAGCTTTCTTT. Protein sequence: CASRGGWTEAFF.

The chain couples TRBV18 to TRBJ2-1; D is unclear. In germline, CDR1 is KGHSH, CDR2 LQKENI. The CDR3 is 16 residues long. V was shortened by 3 bases and J by 0 bases, with 12 bases between the two germline ends. The CDR3 spells CASSPIDSRSYNEQFF. The CDR3 DNA is TGTGCCAGCTCACCGATAGACTCCCGCTCCTACAATGAGCAGTTCTTC.

This clone showed up just a few times. The chain has TRBV7-3 and TRBJ1-5; D gene ambiguous. The CDR3 totals 13 residues. V lost 5 bases, J lost 7 bases, and 12 bases lay in between. The V gene's germline CDR1 is SGHTA and CDR2 FQGTGA. CDR3 residues: CASSPEPGQPQHF. CDR3 DNA sequence: TGTGCCAGCAGCCCCGAGCCAGGACAGCCCCAGCATTTT.

V gene TRBV5-1 combines with J gene TRBJ2-1; 13 nucleotides line up with TRBD2. This CDR3 has 16 amino acids. The V gene's germline CDR1 is SGHRS and CDR2 YFSETQ. V trimming: 4 bases; J trimming: 12 bases; junction bases outside the gene matches: 13. The CDR3 region is CASSRQSGTSGDAQFF. CDR3 nucleotide sequence: TGCGCCAGCAGCAGACAATCCGGGACTAGCGGGGACGCGCAGTTCTTC.

This clone was seen a few times. The V and J genes are TRBV2 and TRBJ2-7, with D possibly matching TRBD1 (6 bases). Trimming cost V 9 bases and J 6 bases, with 15 bases left between them. CDR3 length: 12 amino acids. Germline values: CDR1 SNHLY, CDR2 FYNNEI. The CDR3: CASSIQGSEQYF. CDR3 nucleotide sequence: TGTGCCAGTTCCATACAGGGTTCCGAGCAGTACTTC. The whole variable domain, filled in from reference TRBV2 and TRBJ2-7, reads EPEVTQTPSHQVTQMGQEVILRCVPISNHLYFYWYRQILGQKVEFLVSFYNNEISEKSEIFDDQFSVERPDGSNFTLKIRSTKLEDSAMYFCASSIQGSEQYFGPGTRLTVT.

In this sample, this clone turned up many times. The chain joins TRBV5-1 to TRBJ1-1; no reliable D call. There are 14 residues in the CDR3. Trimming removed 0 bases from V and 4 bases from J, with 10 bases in between. Looked up from germline, CDR1 is SGHRS and CDR2 is YFSETQ. CDR3 DNA: TGCGCCAGCAGCTTGGCCGGAGGTCTCACTGAAGCTTTCTTT. Its translation: CASSLAGGLTEAFF.

This clone was counted between two and nine times. The CDR3 nucleotides are TGTGCCAGCACCGGACAGGGCTGGAGTCCCGAGCAGTACTTC. It translates to CASTGQGWSPEQYF. The rearrangement uses TRBV2 and TRBJ2-7; 8 positions match TRBD1. The CDR3 has 14 amino acids. CDR1 and CDR2 from the germline V gene are SNHLY and FYNNEI. The J segment lost 6 bases and the V segment lost 7 bases, leaving 11 bases of the junction unmatched.

This clone was counted only a few times. The gene calls are TRBV2 and TRBJ2-1; TRBD1 might be the D (6 bases). V shed 4 bases and J shed 4 bases, with 14 bases lying between them. Germline-derived CDR1 and CDR2 are SNHLY and FYNNEI. CDR3 length equals 15 residues. CDR3 sequence: CASSATRQVYNEQFF. The DNA of the CDR3 is TGTGCCAGCAGTGCCACCCGACAGGTGTACAATGAGCAGTTCTTC.

In its sample, this clone was seen many times. The chain joins TRBV28 to TRBJ2-3, with 10 bases identical to TRBD1. The trim removed 8 bases at V and 6 bases at J, leaving 5 bases unmatched. The CDR3 is made up of 13 amino acids. CDR1 is MDHEN and CDR2 is SYDVKM in the germline V gene. Here the CDR3 reads CASGQGVWDTQYF. The CDR3 DNA is TGTGCCAGCGGACAGGGGGTTTGGGATACGCAGTATTTT. The full variable domain, rest sourced from reference TRBV28 and TRBJ2-3, is DVKVTQSSRYLVKRTGEKVFLECVQDMDHENMFWYRQDPGLGLRLIYFSYDVKMKEKGDIPEGYSVSREKKERFSLILESASTNQTSMYLCASGQGVWDTQYFGPGTRLTVL.

This clone was detected a few times. J is TRBJ2-3 and V is TRBV25-1, with 9 bases that match TRBD2. With V trimmed by 3 bases and J by 2 bases, 3 bases remained unmatched. The CDR3 is 15 residues long. Per germline, CDR1 MGHDK and CDR2 SYGVNS. CDR3 sequence: CASSERGGNTDTQYF. CDR3 coding DNA: TGTGCCAGCAGTGAGCGGGGGGGTAACACAGATACGCAGTATTTT.

The genes are TRBV27 and TRBJ1-4; 7 nucleotides match TRBD1. The CDR3 contains 14 residues. Germline lookup yields CDR1 MNHEY and CDR2 SMNVEV (reference sequence). With 4 bases clipped from V and 3 bases from J, the junction kept 2 bases outside the gene matches. For the CDR3, the DNA is TGTGCCAGCAGTTCCGACAGGGCTAATGAAAAACTGTTTTTT. It codes for CASSSDRANEKLFF.

In this sample, this clone turned up once. The V call is TRBV9, the J call TRBJ2-1; 8 bases map to TRBD2. Trimming took 0 bases from V and 2 from J; bases not matched to a gene: 4. The germline gives CDR1 SGDLS, CDR2 YYNGEE. The CDR3 covers 16 residues. The CDR3 here is CASSVVYSGAYNEQFF. The CDR3 bases are TGTGCCAGCAGCGTAGTTTATAGCGGGGCCTACAATGAGCAGTTCTTC.

This chain connects TRBV4-2 to TRBJ2-3; 7 nucleotides line up with TRBD2. The CDR3 spans 17 residues. J lost 4 bases, V lost 2 bases, and 12 bases had no gene match. Looked up from germline, CDR1 is LGHNA and CDR2 is YNFKEQ. In DNA form, the CDR3 reads TGTGCCAGCAGCCAAACGGGAAGCGGGATGGGCGCAGATACGCAGTATTTT. It translates to CASSQTGSGMGADTQYF.

This clone was seen a few times. V gene TRBV11-2 combines with J gene TRBJ2-1, with TRBD2 matching over 8 bases. Per germline, CDR1 SGHAT and CDR2 FQNNGV. J gave up 3 bases and V 5 bases, and 6 bases lay outside the gene matches. The CDR3 consists of 15 residues. The CDR3 sequence is CASSLDSGNYNEQFF. The CDR3 region has the DNA TGTGCCAGCAGCCTGGATAGCGGGAACTACAATGAGCAGTTCTTC.

This chain links TRBV29-1 with TRBJ2-1; 8 nucleotides agree with TRBD2. The CDR3 has 15 residues. V lost 5 bases and J lost 6; bases outside the gene matches: 12. CDR1 is SQVTM, CDR2 ANQGSEA, per germline. The CDR3 bases are TGCAGCGTTATGGAGCCTGGACTAGCACGCAATGAGCAGTTCTTC. It translates to CSVMEPGLARNEQFF.

This clone has more than one count but fewer than ten. The J gene is TRBJ2-2, the V gene TRBV25-1, with D maybe TRBD1 (6 bases). The V end lost 11 bases, the J end lost 1 base, and 11 bases lay between the germline ends. Germline CDR1 is MGHDK and CDR2 is SYGVNS. The CDR3 is made up of 13 amino acids. The CDR3 DNA sequence: TGTGCCGTCGGGACATTGAACACCGGGGAGCTGTTTTTT. This codes for CAVGTLNTGELFF.

This clone was seen a few times. This chain uses TRBV4-3 with TRBJ2-5, with a possible D match to TRBD2 (6 bases). Trimming took off 4 bases at V and 2 bases at J, with 11 bases between the two ends. CDR1 LGHNA and CDR2 YSLEER come from the germline V gene. The CDR3 has 14 residues. The CDR3 DNA reads as TGCGCCAGCAGCCCGGGGGAGCGGCAAGAGACCCAGTACTTC. Amino acid sequence: CASSPGERQETQYF.

This clone was seen more than once but under ten times. The gene calls are TRBV5-1 and TRBJ1-2; 12 bases align to TRBD1. After removal of 4 bases from V and 5 bases from J, the junction contained 6 bases not matched to a gene. The germline CDR1 and CDR2 sequences are SGHRS and YFSETQ. This CDR3 region has 15 residues. CDR3 in amino acids: CASSTSGQGAYGYTF. CDR3 nucleotides: TGCGCCAGCAGCACCTCGGGACAGGGGGCGTATGGCTACACCTTC.

The J gene is TRBJ1-1, the V gene TRBV29-1, with a tentative D call TRBD1 (5 bases). Trimming took off 7 bases at V and 0 bases at J, with 12 bases between the two ends. CDR1 and CDR2 from the germline V gene are SQVTM and ANQGSEA. The CDR3 runs to 13 residues. This CDR3 reads CSASGIMNTEAFF. Here the CDR3 DNA reads TGCAGCGCCTCAGGGATAATGAACACTGAAGCTTTCTTT.

J is TRBJ2-1 and V is TRBV5-4; D gene ambiguous. Germline assignment: CDR1 SGHNT and CDR2 YYREEE (reference sequence). The ends were cut back, 3 bases at V and 12 bases at J, with 10 bases in the middle. The CDR3 spans 11 residues. Here the CDR3 DNA reads TGTGCCAGCAGCTCCCAAACGGGGCAGTTCTTC. Protein sequence: CASSSQTGQFF. Together with reference TRBV5-4 and TRBJ2-1, the CDR3 gives the full variable domain: ETGVTQSPTHLIKTRGQQVTLRCSSQSGHNTVSWYQQALGQGPQFIFQYYREEENGRGNFPPRFSGLQFPNYSSELNVNALELDDSALYLCASSSQTGQFFGPGTRLTVL.

This sequence joins TRBV11-2 and TRBJ2-5; D is perhaps TRBD2 (5 bases). Germline V gene lookup returns CDR1 SGHAT and CDR2 FQNNGV. The CDR3 has 14 residues. V lost 5 bases and J lost 5, with 15 bases in between. The CDR3 DNA sequence: TGTGCCAGCAGCCTCTTCGGGGTTGGGGAGACCCAGTACTTC. Its protein is CASSLFGVGETQYF. Filled out from reference TRBV11-2 and TRBJ2-5, the complete variable domain reads EAGVAQSPRYKIIEKRQSVAFWCNPISGHATLYWYQQILGQGPKLLIQFQNNGVVDDSQLPKDRFSAERLKGVDSTLKIQPAKLEDSAVYLCASSLFGVGETQYFGPGTRLLVL.

A few counts support this clone. The V gene is TRBV2, the J gene TRBJ2-5; 10 nucleotides match TRBD1. The CDR3 is made up of 12 amino acids. CDR1 SNHLY and CDR2 FYNNEI come from the germline V gene. V was clipped by 6 bases and J by 5 bases; unmatched bases: 0. The CDR3 region is CASRDRGETQYF. The DNA of the CDR3 is TGTGCCAGCAGGGACAGGGGGGAGACCCAGTACTTC.

This clone was observed a few times. This chain connects TRBV29-1 to TRBJ2-5, with 9 bases aligning to TRBD2. V lost 6 bases and J lost 5; bases outside the gene matches: 4. The germline CDR1 and CDR2 sequences are SQVTM and ANQGSEA. This CDR3 has 12 residues. The CDR3 DNA sequence: TGCAGCGTAAGGACTAGCGTGGAGACCCAGTACTTC. It is translated as CSVRTSVETQYF.

This clone came up a few times. The chain has TRBV30 and TRBJ2-3, with 12 nucleotides matching TRBD2. Germline CDR1 is GTSNPN and CDR2 is SVGIG (reference sequence). V lost 8 bases, J lost 0 bases, and 3 bases stayed unmatched. The CDR3 runs 14 residues. CDR3 sequence: CAGLAGTSTDTQYF. For the CDR3, the DNA is TGTGCCGGACTAGCGGGGACTAGCACAGATACGCAGTATTTT.